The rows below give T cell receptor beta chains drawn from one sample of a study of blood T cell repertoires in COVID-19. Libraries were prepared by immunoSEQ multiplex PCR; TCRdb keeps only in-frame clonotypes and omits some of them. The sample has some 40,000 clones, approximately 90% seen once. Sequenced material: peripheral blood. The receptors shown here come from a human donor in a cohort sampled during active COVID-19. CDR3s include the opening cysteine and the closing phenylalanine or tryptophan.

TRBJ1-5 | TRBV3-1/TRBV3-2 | CASSQDFSGQPQHF
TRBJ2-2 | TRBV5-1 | CASSPDPGTGPGELFF
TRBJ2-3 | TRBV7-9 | CASSDRDREVDTQYF
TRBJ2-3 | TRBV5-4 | CASSPRGGDTDTQYF
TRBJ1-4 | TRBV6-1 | CASSEAAATNEKLFF
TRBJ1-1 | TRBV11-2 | CASSPLTGALNTEAFF
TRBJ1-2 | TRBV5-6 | CASSLGSPGVGGYTF
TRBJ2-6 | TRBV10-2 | CASSDGQGKFGANVLTF
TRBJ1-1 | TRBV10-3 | CAIRPGTPNMNTEAFF
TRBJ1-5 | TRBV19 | CASNSGTGGNSNQPQHF
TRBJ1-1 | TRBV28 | CASSFLPAEAFF
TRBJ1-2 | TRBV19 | CASSTGWYIDGYTF
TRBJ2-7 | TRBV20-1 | CSASRSGLAGPYSAGEQYF
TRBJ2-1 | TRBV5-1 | CASHQGGYNEQFF
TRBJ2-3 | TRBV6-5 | CASSLSGGTTDTQYF
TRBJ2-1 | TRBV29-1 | CSAAGTSSYNEQFF
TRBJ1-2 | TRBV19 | CATTRGDRNYGYTF
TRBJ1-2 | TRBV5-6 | CASSLVGTGAPYGYTF
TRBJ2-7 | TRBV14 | CASSPRTGGPYEQYF
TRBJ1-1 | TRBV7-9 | CATGQGALNTEAFF
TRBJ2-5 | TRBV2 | CASSVLQETQYF
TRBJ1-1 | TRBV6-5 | CASSYSTGPEGEAFF
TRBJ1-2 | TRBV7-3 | CASSYQGAKGYTF
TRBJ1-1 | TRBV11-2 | CASGQGEAGTEAFF
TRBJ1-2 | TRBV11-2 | CASSSRGQREYGYTF
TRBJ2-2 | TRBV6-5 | CASSLTGANTGELFF
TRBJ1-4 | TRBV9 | CASSPIPREGQGGEKLFF
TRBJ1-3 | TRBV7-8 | CASSLAVLNTIYF
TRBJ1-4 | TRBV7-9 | CASAAGATNEKLFF
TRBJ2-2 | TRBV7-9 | CASSLGQNTGELFF
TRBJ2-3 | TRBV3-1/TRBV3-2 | CASSQDVVGGATDTQYF
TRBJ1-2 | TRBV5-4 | CASSFGTALLYGYTF